Below are 16 T cell receptor beta chains sequenced from a single sample in a study of shared clonotypes between healthy human individuals. Repertoires were generated with immunoSEQ multiplex PCR, while TCRdb's copy carries only in-frame clones and drops some. The sample consists of approximately 2,000,000 clones, under 95% of them appearing once. Sequenced sample: naive CD4+ T cells from PBMCs. Specified subset: CD45RA+ positively selected. All receptors come from a man younger than 30 in good health. Some clones in this sample may be carry-over from other donors' samples.

Turning to this clone: The same CDR3 also results from other DNA sequences found in this sample. The chain links TRBV6-5 to TRBJ1-1, with unresolved D. CDR3 length: 13 amino acids. Trimming removed 5 bases at V and 2 bases at J, with 9 bases between. Germline V gives CDR1 MNHEY, CDR2 SVGAGI. CDR3 sequence reads: CASSPGVNTEAFF. Here the CDR3 DNA reads TGTGCCAGCAGTCCCGGGGTAAACACTGAAGCTTTCTTT.

This clone has a single count. The chain has TRBV6-1 and TRBJ2-3; 10 nucleotides agree with TRBD1. CDR1 is MNHNS, CDR2 SASEGT, per germline. V gave up 3 bases and J gave up 6 bases; unmatched junction bases: 3. This CDR3 comprises 14 residues. DNA for the CDR3: TGTGCCAGCAGTGACGGACAGGGGGTTGATACGCAGTATTTT. Translated, it gives CASSDGQGVDTQYF.

The table lists this clone with a count of one. V is TRBV5-6 and J is TRBJ1-2, with 8 bases matching TRBD1. Trimming removed 4 bases from V and 8 bases from J; junction bases left unmatched: 10. The CDR3 is made up of 14 amino acids. In germline, CDR1 is SGHDT, CDR2 YYEEEE. The CDR3 coding sequence is TGTGCCAGCAGCGACGACAGGGGCTTGAGGGGCTACACCTTC. Translated: CASSDDRGLRGYTF.

The chain is built from TRBV7-2 and TRBJ2-3; D is uncertain. The germline V gene has CDR1 SGHTA and CDR2 FQGNSA. With 4 bases removed from V and 7 bases from J, the gap between germline ends came to 9 bases. The CDR3 extends over 12 amino acids. DNA for the CDR3: TGTGCCAGCAGCTCTCAGGTGTATACGCAGTATTTT. Amino acid sequence: CASSSQVYTQYF. Full variable domain (missing parts from reference TRBV7-2 and TRBJ2-3): GAGVSQSPSNKVTEKGKDVELRCDPISGHTALYWYRQSLGQGLEFLIYFQGNSAPDKSGLPSDRFSAERTGGSVSTLTIQRTQQEDSAVYLCASSSQVYTQYFGPGTRLTVL.

The chain recombines TRBV7-2 with TRBJ1-2, with D possibly being TRBD1 (5 bases). V shed 2 bases and J shed 8 bases, with 15 bases lying between them. The CDR3 loop spans 14 amino acids. Germline V lookup: CDR1 SGHTA, CDR2 FQGNSA. Here the CDR3 reads CASSLLGVQGGYTF. The CDR3 nucleotides read TGTGCCAGCAGCTTACTGGGGGTTCAAGGAGGCTACACCTTC. Based on the CDR3 plus reference TRBV7-2 and TRBJ1-2, the full variable domain is GAGVSQSPSNKVTEKGKDVELRCDPISGHTALYWYRQSLGQGLEFLIYFQGNSAPDKSGLPSDRFSAERTGGSVSTLTIQRTQQEDSAVYLCASSLLGVQGGYTFGSGTRLTVV.

The chain is built from TRBV28 and TRBJ1-5; D is possibly TRBD1 (6 bases). This CDR3 spans 16 amino acids. The germline V and J ends were trimmed by 2 bases and 4 bases, with 15 bases remaining between them. Germline CDR1 and CDR2: MDHEN and SYDVKM. In DNA, the CDR3 is TGTGCCAGCAGTTTAGTAGGCAGGGGATTGAATCAGCCCCAGCATTTT. The encoded protein is CASSLVGRGLNQPQHF.

J is TRBJ2-7 and V is TRBV4-1; perhaps TRBD2 as D (5 bases). Trimming took off 1 base at V and 5 bases at J, with 15 bases between the two ends. This CDR3 has 15 residues. Germline assignment: CDR1 MGHRA and CDR2 YSYEKL. CDR3 in amino acids: CASSQVWASPHEQYF. The DNA of the CDR3 is TGCGCCAGCAGCCAAGTCTGGGCTAGCCCCCACGAGCAGTACTTC.

V is TRBV2 and J is TRBJ1-6; D not certain. The germline V gene encodes CDR1 SNHLY and CDR2 FYNNEI. The CDR3 is 13 residues long. V was pared by 8 bases and J by 9 bases, with 14 bases between. This CDR3 is CASVAEGFSPLHF. The DNA for the CDR3 is TGTGCCAGCGTGGCCGAAGGCTTTTCACCCCTCCACTTT. The full variable domain, completed using reference TRBV2 and TRBJ1-6, is EPEVTQTPSHQVTQMGQEVILRCVPISNHLYFYWYRQILGQKVEFLVSFYNNEISEKSEIFDDQFSVERPDGSNFTLKIRSTKLEDSAMYFCASVAEGFSPLHFGNGTRLTVT.

The chain has TRBV6-1 and TRBJ2-1; D remains ambiguous. Germline V gives CDR1 MNHNS, CDR2 SASEGT. The length of the CDR3 is 15 residues. V lost 8 bases and J lost 0, with 14 bases in between. The DNA of the CDR3 is TGTGCCAGCTCCTTCTCTAGGAGCTCCTACAATGAGCAGTTCTTC. This translates into CASSFSRSSYNEQFF.

Regarding this clone: Within the sample, other DNA sequences also encode this same CDR3. The rearrangement links TRBV9 to TRBJ1-1, with no clear D. CDR1 and CDR2 from the germline V gene are SGDLS and YYNGEE. V lost 0 bases to trimming and J lost 1 base, with 7 bases between them. CDR3 length: 14 residues. DNA of the CDR3: TGTGCCAGCAGCGTAGGGCGGGGGAACACTGAAGCTTTCTTT. It is translated as CASSVGRGNTEAFF.

A remark on this clone: Mismatch with germline at one junction end may stem from a read error. The sample contains more than one DNA sequence encoding this CDR3. The chain carries TRBV7-9 and TRBJ2-7, with D perhaps matching TRBD2 (5 bases). Germline CDR1 reads SEHNR; CDR2 reads FQNEAQ (reference sequence). CDR3 length equals 17 residues. CDR3 protein: CASSLFRSQGSSWEQYF. The CDR3 DNA reads TGTGCCAGCAGCTTATTTCGTAGCCAAGGGTCGTCTTGGGAGCAGTACTTT. Drawing the rest from reference TRBV7-9 and TRBJ2-7, the complete variable domain is DTGVSQNPRHKITKRGQNVTFRCDPISEHNRLYWYRQTLGQGPEFLTYFQNEAQLEKSRLLSDRFSAERPKGSFSTLEIQRTEQGDSAMYLCASSLFRSQGSSWEQYFGPGTRLTVT.

The genes are TRBV30 and TRBJ2-7; D may be TRBD1 or TRBD2 (5 bases each). CDR1 and CDR2 (germline): GTSNPN, SVGIG (reference sequence). The CDR3 length is 16 residues. Trimming removed 1 base from V and 3 bases from J, with 19 bases in between. The CDR3 nucleotides are TGTGCCTGGAGTGATCCGGGGCTGAAGACAAGCTACGAGCAGTACTTC. The encoded protein is CAWSDPGLKTSYEQYF.

The chain joins TRBV4-1 to TRBJ2-3; 7 bases are shared with TRBD1. This CDR3 spans 16 amino acids. The J segment lost 1 base and the V segment lost 1 base, leaving 5 bases of the junction unmatched. CDR1 and CDR2 from the germline V gene are MGHRA and YSYEKL. The CDR3 sequence is CASSQVPGTGTDTQYF. In DNA form, the CDR3 reads TGCGCCAGCAGCCAAGTTCCAGGGACAGGCACAGATACGCAGTATTTT.

This sequence joins TRBV18 and TRBJ2-5; 9 bases are shared with TRBD1. The CDR3 spans 18 residues. V gave up 1 base and J gave up 1 base; unmatched junction bases: 10. The V gene's germline CDR1 is KGHSH and CDR2 LQKENI. In DNA form, the CDR3 reads TGTGCCAGCTCACCACGGACAGGGGATCACATCCCCCAAGAGACCCAGTACTTC. As protein: CASSPRTGDHIPQETQYF.

This rearrangement joins TRBV7-3 to TRBJ2-5, with 13 bases lining up with TRBD2. Germline lookup yields CDR1 SGHTA and CDR2 FQGTGA. This CDR3 has 15 residues. V was clipped by 5 bases and J by 4 bases; unmatched bases: 4. CDR3 protein: CASSRTSGSGETQYF. The CDR3 nucleotides are TGTGCCAGCAGCAGGACTAGCGGGAGCGGAGAGACCCAGTACTTC.

The chain has TRBV4-1 and TRBJ1-2; a weak D match, TRBD1 (5 bases). This CDR3 is 14 amino acids long. The germline V and J ends were trimmed by 5 bases and 2 bases, with 12 bases remaining between them. Germline V gene data show CDR1 as MGHRA and CDR2 as YSYEKL. Here the CDR3 DNA reads TGCGCCAGCAGCGCCCCCGGGGCGAACTATGGCTACACCTTC. Translating gives CASSAPGANYGYTF.